Reported below is one TCR beta chain. The target antigen is unknown. The junction differs from germline at one of its ends, possibly a read error. The data stem from a study of tumor-infiltrating lymphocytes in primary liver carcinoma. Looking at the study overall: Samples produced roughly 3.5 to 7.5 million productive TCRbeta reads, comparable across tissue types. Study results and limitations: Whereas tumor region pairs overlapped more, tumor-adjacent and tumor-blood pairs overlapped less.

Co-extraction of RNA and DNA was performed on roughly 17-32 mg of unsorted bulk tissue. Production of TCR beta cDNA used around 0.45 ug total RNA together with a constant-region primer. Libraries for TCR beta were built through three nested multiplex PCR rounds, which together made up a slightly modified ARM-PCR procedure. TRBV1-TRBV30 forward primers and a C-beta reverse primer were used in the first two PCR rounds, which each ran for about 10 cycles. TCRdb itself ran the multiplex PCR reads through MiXCR, one entry per CDR3 protein. The sample includes roughly 30,000 distinct CDR3 sequences, 60% to 80% of them seen just once. CDR3 size: 14 residues. Germline V lookup: CDR1 MNHNY, CDR2 SVGAGI (reference sequence).

This receptor was taken from a young woman with primary liver carcinoma and hepatitis B virus infection. Material: liver tumor tissue from sampling region 3. Subset described: tumor region T3, left-lateral pole. V is TRBV6-6 and J is TRBJ1-6; D unresolved. The CDR3 DNA follows: TGTGTCAGCAGTTACACAGTGATGGATTCACCCTTCCACTTT. Its translation is CVSSYTVMDSPFHF.